This TCR beta chain was observed in a study of blood T cell repertoires in COVID-19 (dated by TCRdb to 2018 to 2021). Study-level background: Samples covering the acute and convalescent phases of COVID-19 were provided by collaborators in the United States, Italy and Spain. The samples were drawn from two sources: the first 160 participants of the ongoing ImmuneRACE study, and about 1,300 subjects contributed by 6 global collaborators. Where HLA class I and class II types were available, the types were taken from metadata supplied by the sample provider, not from assay-based typing. Deeply sampled blood TCRbeta repertoires from subjects exposed to, actively infected with, or recovered from COVID-19 were included in the dataset. The repertoires were made available in a free public database intended to serve as a resource for research on the immune response to SARS-CoV-2. Sample metadata almost always included a de-identified subject ID, COVID-19 status, age in years and sex. The material from the prospective study consisted of cDNA or gDNA derived from T cells, B-cell-depleted T cells, or PBMCs.

The immunoSEQ Assay, a bias-controlled multiplex PCR, was used to amplify TCRbeta CDR3 regions from genomic DNA. The study's processing was this. The number of nucleated cells in each sample was estimated from the amplification of reference gene primers within the assay. To quantify the absolute abundance of each unique TCRbeta CDR3 rearrangement, sequence reads were collapsed and filtered. For each sample, productive Simpson clonality was calculated as the square root of Simpson's diversity index over productive rearrangements. Not all clones reach the TCRdb copy of this immuneACCESS table, which keeps in-frame sequences only. Checked studies attribute under half of the gap to unresolved V genes and leave the rest unexplained. V, J and clone size were drawn from that table, and D and trimming were deduced from the DNA. Across this sample there are approximately 220,000 clones, with roughly 81% seen only once. Over 2.5% of the sample goes to the ten largest clones.

In regard to this clone: Its cognate antigen has yet to be identified. Per-nucleotide qualities are absent, and no much larger clonotype sits a single base away.

The investigation overall reported the following: The quantity of clinical and demographic metadata differed by source and by participant and was supplied without curation.

Another Seattle source contributed samples from volunteer blood donors who had recovered from COVID-19. The collaborating institutions used their own protocols to collect whole blood in K2EDTA tubes. For TCRbeta analysis, collaborators shipped samples in one of three forms: frozen whole blood, isolated PBMCs, or DNA extracted from either of those sample types. V lost 4 bases and J lost 7 bases; the stretch between them is 12 bases long. Based on the germline V gene, the CDR1 and CDR2 sequences are SGHRS and YFSETQ. The CDR3 measures 13 amino acids from cysteine to phenylalanine. Solely the CDR3 DNA is kept, with 39 bases framed from the first base.

This receptor was obtained from a man between 45 and 60 years old who had recovered from COVID-19. Rearrangement joined TRBV5-1 to TRBJ1-3; the D gene is possibly TRBD1, with 5 bases matching. Sequenced sample: peripheral blood. The DNA sequence is as follows: TGCGCCAGCAGCCCCAGGGAGGGCAACACCATATATTTT. Its translation is CASSPREGNTIYF.